The 10 T cell receptor beta chains given below trace back to one sample, sequenced in a study of T-cell reconstitution after alpha-beta-depleted transplantation in children. Library preparation (for TCRbeta) was performed with unique molecular identifiers. A single record per CDR3 protein comes from TCRdb applying MiXCR to the PCR reads. The repertoire has 450,000 to 600,000 distinct CDR3 sequences, around 17% of them found once; the top ten carry 3% to 4%. The material sequenced was PBMCs from the stem cell graft donor, taken from the stem cell graft. These TCRs come from a human donor who donated a stem cell graft to a child with acute lymphoblastic leukemia.

This clonotype was seen a handful of times. The chain joins TRBV19 to TRBJ2-3; D unclear. V was pared by 2 bases and J by 0 bases, with 21 bases between. The CDR3 has 19 amino acids. Germline lookup yields CDR1 LNHDA and CDR2 SQIVND (reference sequence). The CDR3 sequence is CASSIWARSSPSSTDTQYF. The CDR3 DNA reads as TGTGCCAGTAGTATATGGGCCAGGAGCTCACCTTCTAGCACAGATACGCAGTATTTT.

At least ten counts were recorded for this clonotype. The chain recombines TRBV24-1 with TRBJ2-7; D is perhaps TRBD1 or TRBD2 (5 bases each). The germline V and J ends were trimmed by 4 bases and 6 bases, with 18 bases remaining between them. The CDR3 is 15 amino acids. The V gene's germline CDR1 is KGHDR and CDR2 SFDVKD. The CDR3 sequence: CATSDGTALSSEQYF. The CDR3 bases are TGTGCCACCAGTGACGGGACGGCTCTCAGTTCCGAGCAGTACTTC.

This clonotype was seen a handful of times. The V and J genes are TRBV9 and TRBJ2-5; D unresolved. The V end was cut by 3 bases, the J end by 2 bases, with 14 bases between. The CDR3 contains 15 residues. CDR1 and CDR2 from the germline V gene are SGDLS and YYNGEE. The CDR3 sequence is CASSATQSLQETQYF. The CDR3, as DNA: TGTGCCAGCAGCGCGACCCAATCCCTACAAGAGACCCAGTACTTC.

The chain is built from TRBV12-3 or TRBV12-4 and TRBJ1-2; 8 bases are a match to TRBD1. V shed 1 base, J shed 4 bases, and the junction held 8 bases outside the gene matches. The CDR3 extends over 16 amino acids. CDR3 sequence reads: CASSLGRQGNLYGYTF. The CDR3 region has the DNA TGTGCCAGCAGTTTAGGGAGACAGGGGAACCTCTATGGCTACACCTTC.

The chain carries TRBV19 and TRBJ2-3; 9 positions agree with TRBD2. This CDR3 is 13 amino acids long. The junction had 2 bases not matched to a gene; V was cut back by 10 bases and J by 0 bases. The V gene's germline CDR1 is LNHDA and CDR2 SQIVND (reference sequence). DNA for the CDR3: TGTGCCACCGCGGGAGGGAGCACAGATACGCAGTATTTT. This codes for CATAGGSTDTQYF.

The rearrangement links TRBV19 to TRBJ2-4; D may be TRBD1 (6 bases). The germline V gene has CDR1 LNHDA and CDR2 SQIVND (reference sequence). The V gene lost 5 bases and the J gene lost 0 bases, with 17 bases spanning the gap. The CDR3 consists of 17 residues. The CDR3: CASSSDRSLRAKNIQYF. For the CDR3, the DNA is TGTGCCAGTAGTTCGGACAGATCCCTTAGAGCCAAAAACATTCAGTACTTC.

This chain uses TRBV7-3 with TRBJ2-3; 10 bases fit TRBD2. Germline V gives CDR1 SGHTA, CDR2 FQGTGA. The length of the CDR3 is 15 residues. With V trimmed by 2 bases and J by 5 bases, 4 bases remained unmatched. The CDR3 nucleotides are TGTGCCAGCAGCTTACTTAGGACTAGCGGAGATACGCAGTATTTT. It is translated as CASSLLRTSGDTQYF.

V and J are TRBV2 and TRBJ2-3; D possibly corresponds to TRBD2 (5 bases). Germline loops: CDR1 SNHLY, CDR2 FYNNEI. The V end lost 3 bases, the J end lost 1 base, and 14 bases lay between the germline ends. The CDR3 totals 16 residues. The CDR3 nucleotides are TGTGCCAGCAGTGAGCGGGTCTTCTACGGCACAGATACGCAGTATTTT. Its protein is CASSERVFYGTDTQYF.

This clonotype showed up just a few times. The V gene is TRBV29-1, the J gene TRBJ1-2; unclear D gene. The germline V gene encodes CDR1 SQVTM and CDR2 ANQGSEA. The V end lost 6 bases, the J end lost 5 bases, and 10 bases lay between the germline ends. The CDR3 covers 11 residues. The CDR3 reads CSVPVGYGYTF. Here the CDR3 DNA reads TGCAGCGTACCCGTAGGGTATGGCTACACCTTC.

This clonotype has at least ten counts. V usage is TRBV11-1 and J usage is TRBJ2-1; no clear D gene. The V end lost 5 bases, the J end lost 0 bases, and 14 bases lay between the germline ends. The CDR3 is 16 residues long. Germline V lookup: CDR1 SGHAT, CDR2 FQDESV (reference sequence). The DNA for the CDR3 is TGTGCCAGCAGCCCGCGGCTTCTAGGCTCCTACAATGAGCAGTTCTTC. Protein product: CASSPRLLGSYNEQFF.